This record concerns one TCR beta chain sequence. Its antigen is unknown. The method was immunoSEQ multiplex PCR; TCRdb's version includes in-frame clones alone and lacks a portion of them. Among under 150,000 clones listed, about 90% were seen once. The germline CDR1 and CDR2 sequences are MGHRA and YSYEKL. The CDR3 is 14 amino acids. Trimming left V 0 bases short and J 3 bases short, with 8 bases between. The record originates from a study of T cell responses to AZD1222 COVID-19 vaccine. Study outcomes and limitations: A mostly white British donor set with more females was recruited, and clonal diversity was possibly underestimated. With dominance at 160-218 and 743-854, vaccine-associated CD4 TCRs spanned spike.

Timing groups of about 4 and about 12 weeks for second doses were pooled. The gene calls are TRBV4-1 and TRBJ1-2; D remains ambiguous. The sequence was collected from an adult who received the AZD1222 COVID-19 vaccine. The sequencing here drew on peripheral blood, taken 28 days after the second AZD1222 dose. The CDR3 loop reads CASSQDEGDYGYTF. The CDR3 coding sequence is TGCGCCAGCAGCCAAGACGAGGGCGACTATGGCTACACCTTC.